Following are 4 T cell receptor beta chains from one sample sequenced in a study of blood T cell repertoires in COVID-19. Profiled with immunoSEQ multiplex PCR; TCRdb holds only in-frame clones, not every one. The sample shows roughly 120,000 clones, 81% of them seen only once. The sample was peripheral blood. The receptors come from a man in his forties or fifties with acute or convalescent COVID-19.

The chain joins TRBV9 to TRBJ1-1; 8 nucleotides agree with TRBD1. This CDR3 contains 15 residues. With V trimmed by 4 bases and J by 5 bases, 10 bases remained unmatched. Germline CDR1 and CDR2: SGDLS and YYNGEE. CDR3 region: CASSPDRADRTEAFF. CDR3 DNA: TGTGCCAGCAGCCCGGACAGGGCGGATCGGACTGAAGCTTTCTTT.

This chain joins TRBV5-5 and TRBJ1-6; D call uncertain. V was shortened by 1 base and J by 4 bases, with 9 bases between the two germline ends. The CDR3 extends over 15 amino acids. The germline V gene has CDR1 SGHKS and CDR2 YYEKEE (reference sequence). The CDR3 nucleotides are TGTGCCAGCAGCTTGAACCGGGTGTATAATTCACCCCTCCACTTT. Amino acid sequence: CASSLNRVYNSPLHF.

The chain has TRBV7-3 and TRBJ2-2; D is uncertain. Germline loops: CDR1 SGHTA, CDR2 FQGTGA. This CDR3 has 13 residues. V was cut by 1 base and J by 8 bases, with 8 bases left in between. Written as DNA, the CDR3 is TGTGCCAGCAGCTTAATGGCGGTTGGGGAGCTGTTTTTT. Protein product: CASSLMAVGELFF.

J is TRBJ2-2 and V is TRBV6-2 or TRBV6-3, with TRBD1 matching over 7 bases. Trimming took 2 bases from V and 5 from J; bases not matched to a gene: 14. Germline V gene lookup returns CDR1 MNHEY and CDR2 SVGEGT. CDR3 length: 18 residues. The CDR3 sequence is CASSYPDRAPLLTGELFF. CDR3 nucleotides: TGTGCCAGCAGTTACCCTGACAGGGCCCCTCTTCTAACCGGGGAGCTGTTTTTT.